Each of the 32 T cell receptor beta chains below was sequenced from the same sample in a study of naive and memory T cell subsets (TCRdb year 2017). To prepare the library, 5' RACE was applied. The instrument was an Illumina MiSeq. The ligated cDNA was amplified in four rounds of PCR with nested alpha and beta constant region primers together with the SP2 primer. TCRdb handled the public reads itself, with Q25 trimming in fastp and clone calling in MiXCR, and kept productive beta chains. Each CDR3 protein gets just one entry, which takes the most common genes and DNA from the rows behind it. In this sample the table shows 57,000 or so distinct CDR3 sequences, roughly 6.7% of which occur a single time. Roughly a tenth of the sample rests with the top ten. Using 3' ligation of a UMI-containing oligonucleotide to TCR cDNA, the study laid out a robust and sensitive protocol to amplify, sequence and analyze TCRs.

The receptors here all came from a male donor in good health.

This clonotype was recorded at least ten times. The chain links TRBV18 to TRBJ2-1; possibly TRBD1 for D (5 bases). This CDR3 spans 16 amino acids. Germline lookup yields CDR1 KGHSH and CDR2 LQKENI. With 0 bases removed from V and 3 bases from J, the gap between germline ends came to 12 bases. Here the CDR3 DNA reads TGTGCCAGCTCACCACCCTTACAGGCCTTCTACAATGAGCAGTTCTTC. Protein sequence: CASSPPLQAFYNEQFF.

This chain connects TRBV19 to TRBJ1-5; 8 positions agree with TRBD1. V gave up 5 bases and J gave up 2 bases; unmatched junction bases: 5. Germline V gives CDR1 LNHDA, CDR2 SQIVND (reference sequence). The CDR3 consists of 15 residues. In DNA, the CDR3 is TGTGCCAGTAGTCCCAAGGGACAGGGCAATCAGCCCCAGCATTTT. Its protein is CASSPKGQGNQPQHF.

This clonotype occurred many times. V is TRBV20-1 and J is TRBJ2-5; 7 nucleotides agree with TRBD2. Germline-derived CDR1 and CDR2 are DFQATT and SNEGSKA (reference sequence). The CDR3 has 14 amino acids. V lost 5 bases, J lost 1 base, and 7 bases stayed unmatched. DNA of the CDR3: TGCAGTGCTGGGGGGGTGGGGCTCCAAGAGACCCAGTACTTC. It specifies CSAGGVGLQETQYF.

This clonotype was counted between two and nine times. The rearrangement links TRBV5-1 to TRBJ2-2, with D possibly being TRBD1 (5 bases). Germline CDR1 is SGHRS and CDR2 is YFSETQ. The CDR3 consists of 15 residues. V was trimmed by 1 base and J by 4 bases, leaving 11 bases between them. CDR3 nucleotides: TGCGCCAGCAGCTTGCAGGGTTGGGCCACCGGGGAGCTGTTTTTT. This codes for CASSLQGWATGELFF.

This clonotype has ten or more counts. This chain connects TRBV6-5 to TRBJ1-4, with 9 bases fitting TRBD1. The CDR3 runs 15 residues. Germline lookup yields CDR1 MNHEY and CDR2 SVGAGI. V lost 0 bases, J lost 8 bases, and 4 bases stayed unmatched. CDR3 region: CASSYSGQGGEKLFF. CDR3 DNA: TGTGCCAGCAGTTACTCGGGACAGGGTGGCGAAAAACTGTTTTTT.

This clonotype was observed a handful of times. The rearrangement uses TRBV20-1 and TRBJ2-7; the D is unclear. V lost 3 bases to trimming and J lost 2 bases, with 23 bases between them. The CDR3 length is 17 residues. The germline gives CDR1 DFQATT, CDR2 SNEGSKA (reference sequence). The CDR3 nucleotides are TGCAGTGCTAGTAATTCGGTTGGCTCCCTAGGAACCTACGAGCAGTACTTC. Amino acid sequence: CSASNSVGSLGTYEQYF.

This clonotype showed up many times. The CDR3, as DNA: TGTGCCAGCTCACTGCTCCCCGTCCCAGGGGTCGACGACTATGGCTACACCTTC. Its protein product is CASSLLPVPGVDDYGYTF. The V gene is TRBV18, the J gene TRBJ1-2, with D tentatively TRBD1 (6 bases). Germline assignment: CDR1 KGHSH and CDR2 LQKENI. The length of the CDR3 is 18 residues. V was shortened by 4 bases and J by 3 bases, with 24 bases between the two germline ends.

V and J are TRBV20-1 and TRBJ2-3; a weak D match, TRBD2 (5 bases). The germline gives CDR1 DFQATT, CDR2 SNEGSKA (reference sequence). Trimming shortened V by 6 bases and J by 4 bases, and 14 bases separated the two germline ends. This CDR3 comprises 13 residues. The CDR3: CSARPAGPDTQYF. For the CDR3, the DNA is TGCAGTGCCCGTCCGGCGGGCCCAGATACGCAGTATTTT.

This sequence joins TRBV11-2 and TRBJ2-7; D not certain. The V end lost 8 bases, the J end lost 0 bases, and 11 bases lay between the germline ends. Per the germline V gene, CDR1 is SGHAT and CDR2 is FQNNGV. The CDR3 has 13 residues. The CDR3 loop reads CASRTTSSYEQYF. The CDR3 DNA is TGTGCCAGCCGTACTACGAGCTCCTACGAGCAGTACTTC.

The table lists this clonotype with many counts. The V call is TRBV25-1, the J call TRBJ2-5, with TRBD2 identical over 8 bases. The CDR3 consists of 15 residues. Trimming took 4 bases from V and 4 from J; bases not matched to a gene: 8. CDR1 and CDR2 (germline): MGHDK, SYGVNS. The CDR3 reads CASSVVAGRGETQYF. The CDR3 bases are TGTGCCAGCAGTGTCGTAGCGGGAAGGGGAGAGACCCAGTACTTC.

This clonotype was observed at least ten times. This chain uses TRBV14 with TRBJ2-1; D is unclear. V lost 1 base and J 6 bases, leaving 4 bases between the germline ends. CDR3 length: 12 amino acids. Germline assignment: CDR1 SGHDN and CDR2 FVKESK. CDR3 sequence reads: CASSQAPNEQFF. In DNA form, the CDR3 reads TGTGCCAGCAGCCAAGCTCCCAATGAGCAGTTCTTC.

The rearrangement links TRBV9 to TRBJ2-3; D is undetermined. Trimming shortened V by 2 bases and J by 2 bases, and 12 bases separated the two germline ends. This CDR3 comprises 15 residues. Germline CDR1 SGDLS, CDR2 YYNGEE. The CDR3 nucleotides read TGTGCCAGCAGCGTGTTCGACCTATCCACAGATACGCAGTATTTT. This sequence encodes CASSVFDLSTDTQYF.

This clonotype was observed many times. The chain is built from TRBV10-2 and TRBJ1-5, with unresolved D. CDR1 is WSHSY, CDR2 SAAADI, per germline. This CDR3 region has 14 residues. Deletions cut 0 bases from V and 5 bases from J, with 8 bases between. This CDR3 reads CASSESTLHQPQHF. CDR3 DNA: TGCGCCAGCAGTGAGTCGACTCTTCATCAGCCCCAGCATTTT.

The sample holds many counts of this clonotype. The chain employs TRBV2 and TRBJ1-6; D remains unclear. The V and J ends lost 4 bases and 6 bases respectively, with 10 bases between them. The CDR3 covers 14 residues. Per the germline V gene, CDR1 is SNHLY and CDR2 is FYNNEI. The CDR3 loop reads CASSVSRTNSPLHF. The CDR3 DNA is TGTGCCAGCAGTGTGAGCCGGACTAATTCACCCCTCCACTTT.

This clonotype was recorded at least ten times. The V call is TRBV6-5, the J call TRBJ2-3, with unresolved D. V was pared by 1 base and J by 5 bases, with 4 bases between. The CDR3 runs 12 residues. CDR1 and CDR2 from the germline V gene are MNHEY and SVGAGI. The CDR3 protein is CASSYFGDTQYF. CDR3 DNA sequence: TGTGCCAGCAGTTACTTTGGAGATACGCAGTATTTT.

This clonotype occurred a few times. For the CDR3, the DNA is TGTGCCAGCAGCCCCAATCCCCTCTTCAAGCTCGAGACCCAGTACTTC. Its translation: CASSPNPLFKLETQYF. The rearrangement uses TRBV7-9 and TRBJ2-5; no clear D. With 5 bases removed from V and 5 bases from J, the gap between germline ends came to 21 bases. Germline V gene sequence: CDR1 SEHNR, CDR2 FQNEAQ (reference sequence). The CDR3 contains 16 residues.

This clonotype was seen at least ten times. The rearrangement joins TRBV6-5 to TRBJ2-7; D gene uncertain. Germline V lookup: CDR1 MNHEY, CDR2 SVGAGI. V was clipped by 4 bases and J by 0 bases, with 13 bases between them. CDR3 length: 15 residues. The CDR3: CASSFNQDLSYEQYF. Written as DNA, the CDR3 is TGTGCCAGCAGTTTCAACCAGGATCTCTCCTACGAGCAGTACTTC.

This clonotype was recorded a few times. The chain joins TRBV29-1 to TRBJ1-5; 10 positions agree with TRBD1. This CDR3 region has 13 residues. CDR1 SQVTM and CDR2 ANQGSEA come from the germline V gene. Trimming at V came to 7 bases and at J to 4 bases, leaving 4 bases not matched to a gene. The CDR3 DNA reads as TGCAGCGCCGGGGACAGGGGTAATCAGCCCCAGCATTTT. Amino acid sequence: CSAGDRGNQPQHF.

This clonotype turned up a few times. The chain combines TRBV12-3 or TRBV12-4 with TRBJ2-3; TRBD1 matches 11 bases. V lost 6 bases and J lost 3; bases outside the gene matches: 2. The CDR3 runs 14 residues. CDR3 bases: TGTGCCAGCAGCCGGGACAGGGGGACAGATACGCAGTATTTT. Translation gives CASSRDRGTDTQYF.

The chain recombines TRBV29-1 with TRBJ1-1; the D is unclear. The CDR3 runs 12 residues. The V and J ends lost 7 bases and 8 bases respectively, with 17 bases between them. Looked up from germline, CDR1 is SQVTM and CDR2 is ANQGSEA. CDR3 residues: CSAREGGNEAFF. CDR3 nucleotides: TGCAGCGCACGGGAGGGCGGTAACGAAGCTTTCTTT.

As DNA, the CDR3 is TGTGCCAGCAGCTTAGAAGGGTCTAGCAATCAGCCCCAGCATTTT. Amino acid sequence: CASSLEGSSNQPQHF. This chain joins TRBV7-2 and TRBJ1-5, with no clear D. This CDR3 has 15 amino acids. V was pared by 1 base and J by 0 bases, with 7 bases between. CDR1 is SGHTA and CDR2 is FQGNSA in the germline V gene.

This clonotype was counted between two and nine times. The V call is TRBV6-2 or TRBV6-3, the J call TRBJ1-1; D is possibly TRBD1 (5 bases). CDR3 length: 14 amino acids. The V gene lost 0 bases and the J gene lost 3 bases, with 8 bases spanning the gap. The germline V gene has CDR1 MNHEY and CDR2 SVGEGT. CDR3 amino acids: CASSYSLGDTEAFF. The CDR3 bases are TGTGCCAGCAGTTACTCCTTAGGGGACACTGAAGCTTTCTTT.

This chain connects TRBV20-1 to TRBJ2-3; TRBD2 aligns across 7 bases. CDR3 length equals 13 residues. Germline V gene data show CDR1 as DFQATT and CDR2 as SNEGSKA (reference sequence). V was clipped by 6 bases and J by 2 bases; unmatched bases: 5. Here the CDR3 DNA reads TGCAGTGCCCCGACTAGCCACACAGATACGCAGTATTTT. Its translation: CSAPTSHTDTQYF.

This clonotype was found a few times. CDR3 nucleotides: TGTGCCAGCAGCCAACGGCCCGGACTAGGGTGGGATGAGCAGTTCTTC. Translated: CASSQRPGLGWDEQFF. The chain couples TRBV12-3 or TRBV12-4 to TRBJ2-1; TRBD2 aligns across 7 bases. The CDR3 contains 16 residues. V was pared by 6 bases and J by 8 bases, with 16 bases of the junction left unmatched.

This clonotype was counted at least ten times. V is TRBV7-2 and J is TRBJ2-7; the match to TRBD2 covers 7 bases. The CDR3 length is 16 residues. With V trimmed by 1 base and J by 7 bases, 13 bases remained unmatched. Germline CDR1 reads SGHTA; CDR2 reads FQGNSA. For the CDR3, the DNA is TGTGCCAGCAGCTTAGAAATAACGGGAGGAGGGAGAGAGCAGTACTTC. It codes for CASSLEITGGGREQYF.

The chain carries TRBV2 and TRBJ1-1, with D possibly matching TRBD1 (5 bases). Germline lookup yields CDR1 SNHLY and CDR2 FYNNEI. V was trimmed by 7 bases and J by 0 bases, leaving 9 bases between them. This CDR3 spans 13 amino acids. CDR3 residues: CASKGELNTEAFF. The CDR3 DNA follows: TGTGCCAGCAAAGGGGAGTTGAACACTGAAGCTTTCTTT.

This clonotype showed up many times. The J gene is TRBJ2-7, the V gene TRBV3-1; TRBD2 matches at 7 bases. The J segment lost 4 bases and the V segment lost 0 bases, leaving 6 bases of the junction unmatched. Germline values: CDR1 LGHDT, CDR2 YNNKEL (reference sequence). This CDR3 comprises 15 residues. CDR3 in amino acids: CASSQEPSGEYEQYF. CDR3 sequence (DNA): TGTGCCAGCAGCCAAGAACCCAGCGGGGAATACGAGCAGTACTTC.

This clonotype was detected many times. The chain carries TRBV2 and TRBJ2-7, with 8 bases lining up with TRBD1. The length of the CDR3 is 14 residues. Germline assignment: CDR1 SNHLY and CDR2 FYNNEI. V was pared by 3 bases and J by 0 bases, with 1 base of the junction left unmatched. The CDR3 bases are TGTGCCAGCAGTGAGGGACAGGTCTCCTACGAGCAGTACTTC. It is translated as CASSEGQVSYEQYF. The complete variable domain, with remaining parts taken from reference TRBV2 and TRBJ2-7, reads EPEVTQTPSHQVTQMGQEVILRCVPISNHLYFYWYRQILGQKVEFLVSFYNNEISEKSEIFDDQFSVERPDGSNFTLKIRSTKLEDSAMYFCASSEGQVSYEQYFGPGTRLTVT.

This clonotype was detected ten times or more. The V gene is TRBV29-1, the J gene TRBJ2-7; D gene uncertain. Germline V CDR1 and CDR2: SQVTM, ANQGSEA. There are 12 residues in the CDR3. CDR3 sequence: CSTVGNSYEQYF. The CDR3 nucleotides read TGCAGTACAGTGGGTAACTCGTACGAGCAGTACTTC.

This clonotype showed up just a few times. The chain uses TRBV14 and TRBJ1-1; the D is unclear. The CDR3 is 13 amino acids. CDR1 is SGHDN, CDR2 FVKESK, per germline. The V end was cut by 2 bases, the J end by 1 base, with 5 bases between. This CDR3 is CASSQTRNTEAFF. The CDR3 DNA follows: TGTGCCAGCAGCCAAACTCGGAACACTGAAGCTTTCTTT. Supplemented by reference TRBV14 and TRBJ1-1, the full variable domain reads EAGVTQFPSHSVIEKGQTVTLRCDPISGHDNLYWYRRVMGKEIKFLLHFVKESKQDESGMPNNRFLAERTGGTYSTLKVQPAELEDSGVYFCASSQTRNTEAFFGQGTRLTVV.

This clonotype appeared a few times. The V call is TRBV6-6, the J call TRBJ2-7; tentatively, D is TRBD1 (6 bases). The CDR3 is made up of 14 amino acids. The germline V and J ends were trimmed by 7 bases and 0 bases, with 13 bases remaining between them. Germline CDR1 and CDR2: MNHNY and SVGAGI (reference sequence). The DNA for the CDR3 is TGTGCCAGCACCTCCGGACAGTTCTCCTACGAGCAGTACTTC. Its protein is CASTSGQFSYEQYF.

This clonotype has just a few counts. The rearrangement uses TRBV19 and TRBJ2-3; the D gene is possibly TRBD1 (5 bases). This CDR3 spans 12 amino acids. V was clipped by 6 bases and J by 5 bases, with 9 bases between them. Per germline, CDR1 LNHDA and CDR2 SQIVND (reference sequence). CDR3 coding DNA: TGTGCCAGTAGGACAGAGAAAGATACGCAGTATTTT. Translation: CASRTEKDTQYF. Full variable domain (outside the CDR3, taken from reference TRBV19 and TRBJ2-3): DGGITQSPKYLFRKEGQNVTLSCEQNLNHDAMYWYRQDPGQGLRLIYYSQIVNDFQKGDIAEGYSVSREKKESFPLTVTSAQKNPTAFYLCASRTEKDTQYFGPGTRLTVL.